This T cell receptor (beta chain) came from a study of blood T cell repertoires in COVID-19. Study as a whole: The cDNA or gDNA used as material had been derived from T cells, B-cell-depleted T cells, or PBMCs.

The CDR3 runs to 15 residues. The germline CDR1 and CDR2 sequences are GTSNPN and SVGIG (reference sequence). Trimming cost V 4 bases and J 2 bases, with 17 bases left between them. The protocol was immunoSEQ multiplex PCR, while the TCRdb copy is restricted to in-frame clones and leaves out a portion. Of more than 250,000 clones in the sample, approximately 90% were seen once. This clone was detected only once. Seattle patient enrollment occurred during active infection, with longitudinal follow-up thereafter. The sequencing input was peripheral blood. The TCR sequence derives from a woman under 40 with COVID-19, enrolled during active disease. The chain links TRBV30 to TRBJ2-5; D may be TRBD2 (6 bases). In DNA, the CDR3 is TGTGCCTGGACCTACGGGTGGAGGGCTCAAGAGACCCAGTACTTC. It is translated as CAWTYGWRAQETQYF.